This T cell receptor beta chain was identified during a study of beta chain features in type 1 diabetes. As for the study in general: Across all samples, approximately 110,000,000 sorted cells were examined. Whole-study findings and limits: Here, the possible influence of HLA type (on TCRB rearrangement) remained unresolved. Patients with Type 1 diabetes showed moderately but significantly shorter TCRB CDR3s in all four CD4+ subsets. Junctions at VDJ sites from type 1 diabetes patients had fewer insertions and more deletions. Naive, central memory and Treg TCRB repertoires seemed to resemble each other more closely in patients than they did in healthy donors.

Concerning this clone: Its antigen is still unknown.

Sequencing targeted expressed TCRB transcripts, as all isolated RNA had been reverse transcribed. The assay was immunoSEQ multiplex PCR, and TCRdb's table has in-frame clones only and misses some. Here the sample spans around 25,000 clones, 69% being singletons. The CDR3 runs 13 residues. Trimming pared 7 bases from V and 11 bases from J, leaving 20 bases between. The germline V gene encodes CDR1 SNHLY and CDR2 FYNNEI. Sequences were obtained from Tregs from blood. The chain couples TRBV2 to TRBJ1-1, with D unresolved. The receptor comes from a man younger than 35 with type 1 diabetes. CDR3 loop: CASKKDGSPTAFF. CDR3 bases: TGTGCCAGCAAGAAGGACGGGAGTCCCACGGCTTTCTTT. The complete variable domain, with remaining parts taken from reference TRBV2 and TRBJ1-1, reads EPEVTQTPSHQVTQMGQEVILRCVPISNHLYFYWYRQILGQKVEFLVSFYNNEISEKSEIFDDQFSVERPDGSNFTLKIRSTKLEDSAMYFCASKKDGSPTAFFGQGTRLTVV.